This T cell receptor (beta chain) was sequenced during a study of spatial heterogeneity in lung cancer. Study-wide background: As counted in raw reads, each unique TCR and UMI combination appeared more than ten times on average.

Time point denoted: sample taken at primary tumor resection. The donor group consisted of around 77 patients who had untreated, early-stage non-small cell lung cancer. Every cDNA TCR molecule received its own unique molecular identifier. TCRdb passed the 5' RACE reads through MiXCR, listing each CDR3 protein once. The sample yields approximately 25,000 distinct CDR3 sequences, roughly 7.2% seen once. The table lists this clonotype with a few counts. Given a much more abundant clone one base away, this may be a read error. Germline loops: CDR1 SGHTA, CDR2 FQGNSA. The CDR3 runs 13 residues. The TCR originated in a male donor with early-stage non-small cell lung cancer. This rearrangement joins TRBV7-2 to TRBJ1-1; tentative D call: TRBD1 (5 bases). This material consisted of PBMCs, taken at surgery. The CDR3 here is CASSTDRNTEALF. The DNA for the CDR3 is TGTGCCAGCAGCACAGACAGAAACACTGAAGCTCTCTTT.